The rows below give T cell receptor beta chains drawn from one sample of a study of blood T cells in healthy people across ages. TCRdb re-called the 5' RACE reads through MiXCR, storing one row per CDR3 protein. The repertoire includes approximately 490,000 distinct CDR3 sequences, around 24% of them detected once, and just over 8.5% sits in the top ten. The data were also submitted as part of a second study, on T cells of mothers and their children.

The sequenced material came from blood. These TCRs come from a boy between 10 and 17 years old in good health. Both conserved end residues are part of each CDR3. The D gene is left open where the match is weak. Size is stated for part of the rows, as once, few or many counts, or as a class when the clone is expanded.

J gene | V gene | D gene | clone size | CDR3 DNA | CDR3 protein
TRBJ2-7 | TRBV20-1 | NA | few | TGCAGCTGGCGGTCGCGGGATTACTACGAGCAGTACTTC | CSWRSRDYYEQYF
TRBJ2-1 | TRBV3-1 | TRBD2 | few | TGTGCCAGCAGCCGAACTAGCGGGAGAGGGAATGAGCAGTTCTTC | CASSRTSGRGNEQFF
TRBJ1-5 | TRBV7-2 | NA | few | TGTGCCAGCAGCTCTCCAGGGGCTCCGCATTTT | CASSSPGAPHF
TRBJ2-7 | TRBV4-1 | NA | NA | TGCGCCAGCAGCCAAACTTACCTGACCTACGAGCAGTACTTC | CASSQTYLTYEQYF
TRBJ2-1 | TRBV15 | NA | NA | TGTGCCACCAGCAGAGATGCAGTGGCATTCAATGAGCAGTTCTTC | CATSRDAVAFNEQFF
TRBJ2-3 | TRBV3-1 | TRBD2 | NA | TGTGCCAGCAGCCAGAGCCCTAGCGGGAGTGGGTATTTT | CASSQSPSGSGYF
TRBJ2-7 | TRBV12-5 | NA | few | TGTGCTAGTGCGGGGGCGGACGGCCCCTACGAGCAGTACTTC | CASAGADGPYEQYF
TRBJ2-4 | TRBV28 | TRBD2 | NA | TGTGCCAGCAGTTCCGGGACGGGGGGGATCAACATTCAGTGCTTC | CASSSGTGGINIQCF
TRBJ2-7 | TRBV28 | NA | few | TGTGCCAGCAGTCGGGGGCCAAGCTTTGGGCAGTACTTC | CASSRGPSFGQYF
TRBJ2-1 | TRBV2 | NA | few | TGTGCCAGCAGTGAATGGGAGGAGCAGTTCTTC | CASSEWEEQFF
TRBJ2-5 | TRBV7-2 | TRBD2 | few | TGTGCCAGCAGCTTTCTAGCGGGAGCTAAGGAGACCCAGTACTTC | CASSFLAGAKETQYF
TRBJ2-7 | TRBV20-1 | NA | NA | TGCAGTGCTAGCCCCGGGCGCCCATGGACCTTCCCCTACGAGCAGTACTTC | CSASPGRPWTFPYEQYF
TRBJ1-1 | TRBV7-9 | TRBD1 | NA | TGTGCCAGCAGCCCGCCGGACAGGAGCACTGAAGCTTTCTTT | CASSPPDRSTEAFF
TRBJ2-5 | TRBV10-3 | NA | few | TGTGCCGCCCAGTGGGGACCTCAGGAGACCCAGTACTTC | CAAQWGPQETQYF
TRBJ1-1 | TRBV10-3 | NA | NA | TGTGCCATCAGTGAAGGATCGTTCTCTGAAGCTTTCTTT | CAISEGSFSEAFF
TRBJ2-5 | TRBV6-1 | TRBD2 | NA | TGTGCCAGCAGCCTGGTGCCCGGGGGGCAAGAGACCCAGTACTTC | CASSLVPGGQETQYF
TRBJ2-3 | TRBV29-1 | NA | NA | TGCAGCGTTGACCCTCGCGGCGGAGGGATGGATACGCAGTATTTT | CSVDPRGGGMDTQYF
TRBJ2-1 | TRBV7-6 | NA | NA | TGTGCCAGCAGCTTAGGCCCGGGGTACAATGAGCAGTTCTTC | CASSLGPGYNEQFF
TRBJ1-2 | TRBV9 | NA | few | TGTGCCAGCAGCGTACACCAGGGGTCTAAGTCGGATGGCTACACCTTC | CASSVHQGSKSDGYTF
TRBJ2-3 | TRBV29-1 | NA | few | TGCAGCGTTGTTTTTGGGAAGGGACGCCGAAGCCCGTTCTTGGACACAGATACGCAGTATTTT | CSVVFGKGRRSPFLDTDTQYF
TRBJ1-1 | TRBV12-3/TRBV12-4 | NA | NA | TGTGCCAGCAGTTTAGGCGGAGGGTATCGCCCTGAAGCTTTCTTT | CASSLGGGYRPEAFF
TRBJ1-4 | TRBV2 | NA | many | TGTGCCAGCAGGGAACTTCAGGGCGTTGACGAAAAACTGTTTTTT | CASRELQGVDEKLFF
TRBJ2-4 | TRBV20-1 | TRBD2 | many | TGCAGTGCTAGAGGGACTAGCGTAGCCAAAAACATTCAGTACTTC | CSARGTSVAKNIQYF
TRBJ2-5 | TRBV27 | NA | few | TGTGCCAGCAGTCCCTTAGGACTCTGGTGGCAGACCCAGTACTTC | CASSPLGLWWQTQYF
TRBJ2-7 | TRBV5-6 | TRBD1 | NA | TGTGCCAGCAACAAGGTGTCGGGACAGGACATCTCCTACGAGCAGTACTTC | CASNKVSGQDISYEQYF
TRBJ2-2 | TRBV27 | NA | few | TGTGCCAGCAGTTTAGGGACTGGGCGGAACACCGGGGAGCTGTTTTTT | CASSLGTGRNTGELFF
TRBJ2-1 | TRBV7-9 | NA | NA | TGTGCCAGCAGCTCCACCCGGGGACTCTACAATGAGCAGTTCTTC | CASSSTRGLYNEQFF
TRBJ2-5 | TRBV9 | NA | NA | TGTGCCAGCAGCCTTCAGGGGGGAGTAGGGACCCAGTACTTC | CASSLQGGVGTQYF
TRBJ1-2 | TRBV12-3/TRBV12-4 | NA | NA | TGTGCCAGCAGTTTATTCCGTCGGGATAGCTATGGCTACACCTTC | CASSLFRRDSYGYTF
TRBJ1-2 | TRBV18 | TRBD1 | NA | TGTGCCAGCTCACCCCGGGTAGAAGGGGGCGCCGATGGCTACACCTTC | CASSPRVEGGADGYTF
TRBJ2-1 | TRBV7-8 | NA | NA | TGTGCCAGCAGCTGGGGGAGTAGCGCCAACAATGAGCAGTTCTTC | CASSWGSSANNEQFF
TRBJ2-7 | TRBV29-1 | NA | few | TGCAGCGTTGAAGATGGGAGCGGCAACTACGAGCAGTACTTC | CSVEDGSGNYEQYF
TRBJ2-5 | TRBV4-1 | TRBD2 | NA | TGCGCCAGCAGCCAAGAGGGGACTAGCGGGACCTTACAAGAGACCCAGTACTTC | CASSQEGTSGTLQETQYF
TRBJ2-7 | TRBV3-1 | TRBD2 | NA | TGTGCCAGCAGCCAAGGTAGGGCGGGAGGACACTCCTACGAGCAGTACTTC | CASSQGRAGGHSYEQYF
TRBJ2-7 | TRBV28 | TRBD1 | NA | TGTGCCAGCAGTTTAGACTTCGGGACAGGGCAGGGGAAGGGGCAGTACTTC | CASSLDFGTGQGKGQYF
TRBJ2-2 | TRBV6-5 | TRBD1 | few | TGTGCCAGCAGTTACACTCAGGGGGCGAGCACCGGGGAGCTGTTTTTT | CASSYTQGASTGELFF
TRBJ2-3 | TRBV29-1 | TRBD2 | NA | TGCAGCGTTGAAGAGTGGGAGCGGGGGGGTCTAAGCACAGATACGCAGTATTTT | CSVEEWERGGLSTDTQYF
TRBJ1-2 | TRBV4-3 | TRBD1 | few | TGCGCCAGCAGCCAAGTCGGGACAGCTAACTATGGCTACACCTTC | CASSQVGTANYGYTF
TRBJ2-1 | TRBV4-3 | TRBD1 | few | TGCGCCAGCGCGATGGACAGGGGAAGAGGCAATGAGCAGTTCTTC | CASAMDRGRGNEQFF
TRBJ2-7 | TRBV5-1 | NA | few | TGCGCCAGCAGCTATTATTCCGCGGCCTACGAGCAGTACTTC | CASSYYSAAYEQYF
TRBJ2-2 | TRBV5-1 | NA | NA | TGCGCCAGCAGCTTGGCCGTGATTTTGCCCGGGGAGCTGTTTTTT | CASSLAVILPGELFF
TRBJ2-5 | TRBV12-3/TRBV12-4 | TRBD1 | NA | TGTGCCAGCAGTCTTGAGACAGGGGGTAAGACCCAGTACTTC | CASSLETGGKTQYF
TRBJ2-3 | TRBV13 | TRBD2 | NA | TGTGCCAGCAGCCCCCGACTAGCGGGGGGCACAGATACGCAGTATTTT | CASSPRLAGGTDTQYF
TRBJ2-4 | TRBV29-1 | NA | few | TGCAGCGTTGTGGACAAGGGGAATGCCCTAGGCAAAAACATTCAGTACTTC | CSVVDKGNALGKNIQYF
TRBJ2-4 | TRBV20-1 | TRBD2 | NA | TGCAGTGCTAGAAAGTTTTCGCGGCGGGGGGACATTCAGTACTTC | CSARKFSRRGDIQYF
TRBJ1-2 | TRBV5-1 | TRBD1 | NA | TGCGCCAGCAGCTTGGGGGACAGGGATCACTATGGCTACACCTTC | CASSLGDRDHYGYTF
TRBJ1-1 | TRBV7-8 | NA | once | TGTGCCAGCAGGGGGAGGGATTCCATTAAGAACACTGAAGCTTTCTTT | CASRGRDSIKNTEAFF
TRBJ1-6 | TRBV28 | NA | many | TGTGCCAGCAGTTTATCCCTCAGGGACAATTATTCACCCCTCCACTTT | CASSLSLRDNYSPLHF
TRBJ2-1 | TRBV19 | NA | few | TGTGCCAGTAGTATTCTGGGCGGCACCTACAATGAGCAGTTCTTC | CASSILGGTYNEQFF
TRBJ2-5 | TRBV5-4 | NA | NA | TGTGCCTGCAGCTTGAACAGGGAAGGGACCCAGTACTTC | CACSLNREGTQYF
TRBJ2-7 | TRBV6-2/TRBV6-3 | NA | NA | TGTGCCAGCAAGACGGGTGCGGGAAGCTCCTACGAGCAGTACTTC | CASKTGAGSSYEQYF
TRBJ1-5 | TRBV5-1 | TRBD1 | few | TGCGCCAGCAGCTTGGTAGGAGGGGGCGGTCAGCCCCAGCATTTT | CASSLVGGGGQPQHF
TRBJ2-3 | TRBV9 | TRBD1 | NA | TGTGCCAGCAGCGCCTCATACAGGGGGCACACAGATACGCAGTATTTT | CASSASYRGHTDTQYF